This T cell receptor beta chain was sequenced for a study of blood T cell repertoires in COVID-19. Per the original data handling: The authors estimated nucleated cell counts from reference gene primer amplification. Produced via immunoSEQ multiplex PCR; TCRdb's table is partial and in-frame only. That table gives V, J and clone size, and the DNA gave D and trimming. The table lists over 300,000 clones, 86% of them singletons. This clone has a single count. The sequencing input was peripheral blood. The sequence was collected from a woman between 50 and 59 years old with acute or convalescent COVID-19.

CDR3 coding DNA: TGCGCCAGCAGAGACACCGGGACAGGGAACACTGAAGCTTTCTTT. This translates into CASRDTGTGNTEAFF. This chain links TRBV10-2 with TRBJ1-1; TRBD1 matches 8 bases. After removal of 6 bases from V and 1 base from J, the junction contained 7 bases not matched to a gene. Germline assignment: CDR1 WSHSY and CDR2 SAAADI. The CDR3 has 15 residues.